These 22 T cell receptor beta chains were sequenced from one sample in a study of cytomegalovirus exposure and HLA in healthy donors. It was with 60 Vbeta and 13 Jbeta primers that the PCR ran. Sequenced by immunoSEQ multiplex PCR; TCRdb stores in-frame clones only, minus some. In the table there are some 140,000 clones, approximately 77% of which are singletons. Sequenced material: PBMCs. The receptor set was obtained from a woman aged 35 to 49 in good health and CMV-seronegative.

The genes are TRBV6-5 and TRBJ1-3; possibly TRBD1 for D (5 bases). The CDR3 extends over 15 amino acids. Germline lookup yields CDR1 MNHEY and CDR2 SVGAGI. Trimming removed 3 bases at V and 8 bases at J, with 17 bases between. The CDR3 protein is CASSYSWDSGDTIYF. CDR3 coding DNA: TGTGCCAGCAGTTATTCATGGGACTCAGGAGACACCATATATTTT.

This clone has more than one count but fewer than ten. V and J are TRBV6-4 and TRBJ1-5; tentatively, D is TRBD1 (6 bases). Germline V gene sequence: CDR1 MRHNA, CDR2 SNTAGT. This CDR3 is 14 amino acids long. Trimming took 3 bases from V and 2 from J, leaving 8 bases between them. CDR3 sequence reads: CASSEQGGNQPQHF. In DNA, the CDR3 is TGTGCCAGCAGTGAACAGGGCGGCAATCAGCCCCAGCATTTT.

This clone was counted a few times. The chain recombines TRBV4-1 with TRBJ1-2; 8 bases match TRBD1. This CDR3 comprises 16 residues. In germline, CDR1 is MGHRA, CDR2 YSYEKL. With V trimmed by 0 bases and J by 8 bases, 11 bases remained unmatched. The CDR3 sequence is CASSQDRPHRGEGYTF. The DNA for the CDR3 is TGCGCCAGCAGCCAAGATCGCCCGCACAGGGGGGAAGGCTACACCTTC.

J is TRBJ2-5 and V is TRBV10-2; D gene uncertain. This CDR3 comprises 11 residues. The germline gives CDR1 WSHSY, CDR2 SAAADI. V lost 6 bases, J lost 9 bases, and 11 bases lay in between. CDR3 residues: CASRDLAAQYF. DNA of the CDR3: TGCGCCAGCAGGGATTTGGCGGCCCAGTACTTC.

V usage is TRBV5-1 and J usage is TRBJ2-5, with 8 bases identical to TRBD2. Trimming removed 1 base from V and 5 bases from J; junction bases left unmatched: 4. CDR3 length equals 14 residues. Germline CDR1 reads SGHRS; CDR2 reads YFSETQ. The CDR3 reads CASSLSGGRETQYF. The CDR3 nucleotides read TGCGCCAGCAGCTTGAGCGGGGGTCGGGAGACCCAGTACTTC.

The gene calls are TRBV7-9 and TRBJ1-5; D not certain. Looked up from germline, CDR1 is SEHNR and CDR2 is FQNEAQ (reference sequence). This CDR3 is built from 14 residues. V was shortened by 5 bases and J by 6 bases, with 14 bases between the two germline ends. CDR3: CASSRPGLGQPQHF. As DNA, the CDR3 is TGTGCCAGCAGCCGACCAGGCTTAGGTCAGCCCCAGCATTTT.

The chain joins TRBV27 to TRBJ2-7; the D gene is possibly TRBD1 (5 bases). Germline V gene lookup returns CDR1 MNHEY and CDR2 SMNVEV (reference sequence). The CDR3 is 15 amino acids. The V end was cut by 5 bases, the J end by 0 bases, with 14 bases between. This CDR3 reads CASSLTRQSSYEQYF. As DNA, the CDR3 is TGTGCCAGCAGTCTGACTCGACAGAGCTCCTACGAGCAGTACTTC.

On this clone: A read error may produce the germline difference seen at one junction end. Here the CDR3 reads CASSDPGRGTGGLFF. In DNA, the CDR3 is TGTGCCAGCAGTGACCCAGGACGGGGCACCGGGGGGCTGTTTTTT. The gene calls are TRBV2 and TRBJ2-2, with D tentatively TRBD2 (6 bases). This CDR3 is 15 amino acids long. Germline CDR1 reads SNHLY; CDR2 reads FYNNEI.

The rearrangement uses TRBV15 and TRBJ1-4; D uncertain. V dropped 1 base and J dropped 3 bases, with 9 bases sitting between them. The germline gives CDR1 LNHNV, CDR2 YYDKDF (reference sequence). The CDR3 is 15 amino acids. CDR3 region: CATSRGFAANEKLFF. DNA of the CDR3: TGTGCCACCAGCAGAGGCTTCGCGGCTAATGAAAAACTGTTTTTT. The full variable domain, in which reference TRBV15 and TRBJ1-4 provide the parts outside the CDR3, is DAMVIQNPRYQVTQFGKPVTLSCSQTLNHNVMYWYQQKSSQAPKLLFHYYDKDFNNEADTPDNFQSRRPNTSFCFLDIRSPGLGDTAMYLCATSRGFAANEKLFFGSGTQLSVL.

In its sample, this clone was seen once. The rearrangement joins TRBV19 to TRBJ2-7; 7 bases line up with TRBD1. J gave up 0 bases and V 1 base, and 3 bases lay outside the gene matches. This CDR3 has 15 residues. Germline CDR1 is LNHDA and CDR2 is SQIVND (reference sequence). The CDR3 is CASSIGGTVSYEQYF. CDR3 in DNA: TGTGCCAGTAGTATAGGGGGGACAGTCTCCTACGAGCAGTACTTC.

The rearrangement joins TRBV11-3 to TRBJ2-7; TRBD1 aligns across 8 bases. V gave up 4 bases and J gave up 3 bases; unmatched junction bases: 5. Germline CDR1 reads SGHNT; CDR2 reads YENEEA. This CDR3 comprises 14 residues. CDR3 sequence (DNA): TGTGCCAGCAGCTCGGCCGGGACAGGCTACGAGCAGTACTTC. Its translation: CASSSAGTGYEQYF.

This clone showed up just a few times. The V gene is TRBV13, the J gene TRBJ1-1; TRBD1 agrees at 10 bases. V trimming: 0 bases; J trimming: 11 bases; junction bases outside the gene matches: 6. Looked up from germline, CDR1 is PRHDT and CDR2 is FYEKMQ (reference sequence). The CDR3 runs to 14 residues. CDR3 in amino acids: CASSLGDRGRSAFF. DNA of the CDR3: TGTGCCAGCAGCTTAGGCGACAGGGGGCGAAGCGCTTTCTTT.

The CDR3 reads CATPPAWSAEAFF. CDR3 nucleotides: TGTGCCACACCCCCGGCCTGGAGTGCTGAAGCTTTCTTT. The genes are TRBV6-1 and TRBJ1-1, with unresolved D. V was pared by 10 bases and J by 6 bases, with 18 bases between. This CDR3 comprises 13 residues. Germline lookup yields CDR1 MNHNS and CDR2 SASEGT.

CDR3 bases: TGCGCCAGCAGTGAGTCGATTAGCGGGGGGCCGGTAATAGAGACCCAGTACTTC. Amino acids: CASSESISGGPVIETQYF. The rearrangement uses TRBV10-1 and TRBJ2-5, with TRBD2 matching over 10 bases. Per the germline V gene, CDR1 is WNHNN and CDR2 is SYGVQD (reference sequence). The CDR3 covers 18 residues. V was pared by 0 bases and J by 4 bases, with 11 bases of the junction left unmatched.

The V gene is TRBV6-6, the J gene TRBJ1-2; 9 bases are a match to TRBD1. This CDR3 spans 14 amino acids. From germline, CDR1 is MNHNY and CDR2 SVGAGI (reference sequence). V lost 4 bases, J lost 6 bases, and 6 bases stayed unmatched. The chain's CDR3 is CASSFTGGRDGYTF. The CDR3 nucleotides are TGTGCCAGCAGTTTCACAGGGGGCCGGGATGGCTACACCTTC.

A single count supports this clone. This chain joins TRBV5-1 and TRBJ1-1; 10 bases match TRBD1. This CDR3 is 16 amino acids long. Trimming at V came to 3 bases and at J to 4 bases, leaving 9 bases not matched to a gene. Germline V gene sequence: CDR1 SGHRS, CDR2 YFSETQ. DNA for the CDR3: TGCGCCAGCAGCTCGGGGACAGGGGCTAGGAGCACTGAAGCTTTCTTT. This sequence encodes CASSSGTGARSTEAFF.

CDR3 in DNA: TGCGCCAGCAGCTGGGGGACAGGGGGCAACTATGGCTACACCTTC. Translated, it gives CASSWGTGGNYGYTF. This chain links TRBV5-1 with TRBJ1-2, with TRBD1 matching over 12 bases. Germline values: CDR1 SGHRS, CDR2 YFSETQ. Trimming cost V 3 bases and J 2 bases; bases outside gene matches: 2. The CDR3 covers 15 residues. Using reference TRBV5-1 and TRBJ1-2 for the parts outside the CDR3, the full variable domain is KAGVTQTPRYLIKTRGQQVTLSCSPISGHRSVSWYQQTPGQGLQFLFEYFSETQRNKGNFPGRFSGRQFSNSRSEMNVSTLELGDSALYLCASSWGTGGNYGYTFGSGTRLTVV.

This clone was observed a few times. The CDR3 protein is CASSQNAGSGNTIYF. CDR3 coding DNA: TGCGCCAGCAGCCAGAACGCAGGGTCTGGAAACACCATATATTTT. The chain links TRBV5-1 to TRBJ1-3, with D perhaps matching TRBD1 (5 bases). CDR1 and CDR2 (germline): SGHRS, YFSETQ. The CDR3 has 15 residues. The germline V and J ends were trimmed by 4 bases and 1 base, with 12 bases remaining between them.

This sequence joins TRBV20-1 and TRBJ1-1; the D gene is possibly TRBD1 (6 bases). The germline gives CDR1 DFQATT, CDR2 SNEGSKA (reference sequence). Trimming shortened V by 3 bases and J by 7 bases, and 9 bases separated the two germline ends. The CDR3 runs 11 residues. The CDR3 protein is CSARRTVEAFF. The CDR3 DNA reads as TGCAGTGCTAGGAGGACAGTTGAAGCTTTCTTT.

This chain joins TRBV11-2 and TRBJ1-2; perhaps TRBD1 as D (5 bases). The V gene's germline CDR1 is SGHAT and CDR2 FQNNGV. The CDR3 is 12 residues long. The V and J ends lost 5 bases and 6 bases respectively, with 10 bases between them. CDR3 DNA sequence: TGTGCCAGCAGCAAGCAGGGTAATGGCTACACCTTC. It encodes CASSKQGNGYTF.

The genes are TRBV19 and TRBJ1-1; TRBD1 matches at 8 bases. Trimming at V came to 7 bases and at J to 0 bases, leaving 10 bases not matched to a gene. Looked up from germline, CDR1 is LNHDA and CDR2 is SQIVND (reference sequence). There are 16 residues in the CDR3. This CDR3 reads CASTRGWTGLNTEAFF. In DNA, the CDR3 is TGTGCCAGTACCCGTGGCTGGACAGGGCTGAACACTGAAGCTTTCTTT.

This clone was found once. The chain uses TRBV27 and TRBJ1-2; 10 bases line up with TRBD1. Germline V gives CDR1 MNHEY, CDR2 SMNVEV (reference sequence). CDR3 length equals 16 residues. Germline trimming cut 3 bases from V and 7 bases from J; bases unmatched to any gene: 11. The CDR3 DNA follows: TGTGCCAGCAGTTTCTACGATGGGACAGGGGAAGGTGGCTACACCTTC. Its translation: CASSFYDGTGEGGYTF.